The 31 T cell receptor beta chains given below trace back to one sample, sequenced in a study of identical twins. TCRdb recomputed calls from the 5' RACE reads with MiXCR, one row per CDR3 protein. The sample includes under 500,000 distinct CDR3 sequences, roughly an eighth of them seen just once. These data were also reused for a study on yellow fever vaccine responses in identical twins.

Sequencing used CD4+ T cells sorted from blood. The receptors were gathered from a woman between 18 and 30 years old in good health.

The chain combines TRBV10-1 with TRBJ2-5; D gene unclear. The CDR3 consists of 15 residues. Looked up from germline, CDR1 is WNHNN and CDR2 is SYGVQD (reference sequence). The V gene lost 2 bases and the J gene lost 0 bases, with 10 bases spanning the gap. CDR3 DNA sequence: TGCGCCAGCAGTGAGCCGGATAAGTACCAAGAGACCCAGTACTTC. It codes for CASSEPDKYQETQYF.

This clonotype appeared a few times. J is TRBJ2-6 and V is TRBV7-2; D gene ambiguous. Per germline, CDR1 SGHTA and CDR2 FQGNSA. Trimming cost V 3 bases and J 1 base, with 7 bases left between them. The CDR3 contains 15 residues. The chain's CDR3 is CASSLFVSGANVLTF. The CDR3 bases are TGTGCCAGCAGCTTGTTTGTTTCTGGGGCCAACGTCCTGACTTTC. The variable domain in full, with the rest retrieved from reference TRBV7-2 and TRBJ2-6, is GAGVSQSPSNKVTEKGKDVELRCDPISGHTALYWYRQSLGQGLEFLIYFQGNSAPDKSGLPSDRFSAERTGGSVSTLTIQRTQQEDSAVYLCASSLFVSGANVLTFGAGSRLTVL.

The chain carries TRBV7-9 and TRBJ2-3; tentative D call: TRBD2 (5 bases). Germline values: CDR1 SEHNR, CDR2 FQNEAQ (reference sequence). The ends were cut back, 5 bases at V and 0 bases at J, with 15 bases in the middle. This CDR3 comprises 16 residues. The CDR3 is CASSNLASQSTDTQYF. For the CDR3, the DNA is TGTGCCAGCAGCAACCTAGCCTCTCAGAGCACAGATACGCAGTATTTT.

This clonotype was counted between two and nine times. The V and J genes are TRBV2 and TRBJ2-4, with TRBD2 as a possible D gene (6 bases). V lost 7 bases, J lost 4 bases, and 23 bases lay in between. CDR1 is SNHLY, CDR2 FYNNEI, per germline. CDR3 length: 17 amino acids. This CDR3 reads CASTPRGRTTSKNIQYF. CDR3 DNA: TGTGCCAGCACCCCCAGAGGGAGGACCACAAGTAAAAACATTCAGTACTTC.

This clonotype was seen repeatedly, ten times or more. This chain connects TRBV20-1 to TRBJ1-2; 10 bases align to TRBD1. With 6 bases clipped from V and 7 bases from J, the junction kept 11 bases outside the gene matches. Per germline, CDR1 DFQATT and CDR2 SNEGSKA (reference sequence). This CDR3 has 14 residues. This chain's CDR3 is CSATPPDRGLGYTF. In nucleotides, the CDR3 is TGCAGTGCGACTCCTCCCGACAGGGGGCTTGGCTACACCTTC.

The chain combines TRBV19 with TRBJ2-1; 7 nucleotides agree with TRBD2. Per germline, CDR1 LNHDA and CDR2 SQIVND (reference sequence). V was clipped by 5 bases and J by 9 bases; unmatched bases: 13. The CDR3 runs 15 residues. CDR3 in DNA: TGTGCCAGTAGTGCCGACCCCGGCGGGAGAGCTGAGCAGTTCTTC. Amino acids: CASSADPGGRAEQFF.

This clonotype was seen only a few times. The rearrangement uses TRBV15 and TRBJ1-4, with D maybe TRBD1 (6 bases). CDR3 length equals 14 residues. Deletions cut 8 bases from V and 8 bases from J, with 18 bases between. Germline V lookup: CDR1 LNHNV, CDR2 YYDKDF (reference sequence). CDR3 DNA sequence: TGTGCCACCGCCGCCAGGGGCCGAGGGGAAAAACTGTTTTTT. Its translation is CATAARGRGEKLFF.

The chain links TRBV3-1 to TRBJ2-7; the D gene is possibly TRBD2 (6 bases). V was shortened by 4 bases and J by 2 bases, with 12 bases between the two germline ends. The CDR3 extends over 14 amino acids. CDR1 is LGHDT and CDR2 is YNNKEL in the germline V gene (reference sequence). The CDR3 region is CASSPGLATYEQYF. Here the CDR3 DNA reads TGTGCCAGCAGCCCGGGACTGGCCACCTACGAGCAGTACTTC.

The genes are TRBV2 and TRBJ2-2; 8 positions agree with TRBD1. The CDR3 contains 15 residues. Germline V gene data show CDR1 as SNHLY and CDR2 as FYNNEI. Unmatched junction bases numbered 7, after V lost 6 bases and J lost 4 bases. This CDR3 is CASSTQGVRTGELFF. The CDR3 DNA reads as TGTGCCAGCAGCACACAGGGGGTACGCACCGGGGAGCTGTTTTTT. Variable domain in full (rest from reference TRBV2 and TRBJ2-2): EPEVTQTPSHQVTQMGQEVILRCVPISNHLYFYWYRQILGQKVEFLVSFYNNEISEKSEIFDDQFSVERPDGSNFTLKIRSTKLEDSAMYFCASSTQGVRTGELFFGEGSRLTVL.

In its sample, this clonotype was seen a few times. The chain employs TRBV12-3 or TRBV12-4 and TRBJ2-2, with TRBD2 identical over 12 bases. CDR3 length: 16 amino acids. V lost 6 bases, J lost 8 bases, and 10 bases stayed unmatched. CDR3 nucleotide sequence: TGTGCCAGCAGGCCTCTAGCGGGGGGGCCCTCAGGGGAGCTGTTTTTT. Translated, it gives CASRPLAGGPSGELFF.

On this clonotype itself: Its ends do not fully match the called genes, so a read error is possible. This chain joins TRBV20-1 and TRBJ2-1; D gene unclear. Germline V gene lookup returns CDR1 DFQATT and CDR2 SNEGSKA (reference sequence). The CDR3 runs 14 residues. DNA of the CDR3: TGCTGTGCTAGAGTTCCCTCCTCGCGGAATGAGCAGTTCTTC. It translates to CCARVPSSRNEQFF.

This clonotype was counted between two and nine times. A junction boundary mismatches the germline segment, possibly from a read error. This chain's CDR3 is CATSPRTSGGLRKHNEQFF. The CDR3 DNA sequence: TGTGCCACCAGCCCGAGGACTAGCGGGGGCCTTCGCAAACACAATGAGCAGTTCTTC. This chain links TRBV11-1 with TRBJ2-1; TRBD2 matches 13 bases. CDR1 is SGHAT, CDR2 FQDESV, per germline (reference sequence). The CDR3 runs 19 residues.

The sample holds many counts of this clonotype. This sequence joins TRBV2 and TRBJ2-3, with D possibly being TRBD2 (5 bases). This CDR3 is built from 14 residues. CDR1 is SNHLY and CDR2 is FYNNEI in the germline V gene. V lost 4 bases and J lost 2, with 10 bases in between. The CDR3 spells CASSVARDTDTQYF. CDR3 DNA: TGTGCCAGCAGTGTAGCACGGGACACAGATACGCAGTATTTT. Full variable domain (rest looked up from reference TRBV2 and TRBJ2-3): EPEVTQTPSHQVTQMGQEVILRCVPISNHLYFYWYRQILGQKVEFLVSFYNNEISEKSEIFDDQFSVERPDGSNFTLKIRSTKLEDSAMYFCASSVARDTDTQYFGPGTRLTVL.

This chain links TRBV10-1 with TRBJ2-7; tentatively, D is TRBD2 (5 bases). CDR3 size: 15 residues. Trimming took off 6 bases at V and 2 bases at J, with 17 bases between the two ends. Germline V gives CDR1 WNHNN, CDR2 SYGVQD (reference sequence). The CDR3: CASRPGIEGAYEQYF. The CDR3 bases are TGCGCCAGCAGGCCCGGGATTGAGGGAGCCTACGAGCAGTACTTC.

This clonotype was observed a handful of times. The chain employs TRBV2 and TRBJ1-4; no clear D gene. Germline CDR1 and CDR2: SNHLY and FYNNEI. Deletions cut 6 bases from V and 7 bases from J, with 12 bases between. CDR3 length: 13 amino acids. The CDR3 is CASRGSGSEKLFF. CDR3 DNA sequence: TGTGCCAGCAGGGGGAGCGGGAGTGAAAAACTGTTTTTT.

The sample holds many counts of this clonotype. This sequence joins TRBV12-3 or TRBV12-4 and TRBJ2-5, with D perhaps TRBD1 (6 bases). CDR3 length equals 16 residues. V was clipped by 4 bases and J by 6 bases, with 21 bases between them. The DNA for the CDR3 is TGTGCCAGCAGTTCAAACGGACAGCCCACGGGGAAGACCCAGTACTTC. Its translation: CASSSNGQPTGKTQYF.

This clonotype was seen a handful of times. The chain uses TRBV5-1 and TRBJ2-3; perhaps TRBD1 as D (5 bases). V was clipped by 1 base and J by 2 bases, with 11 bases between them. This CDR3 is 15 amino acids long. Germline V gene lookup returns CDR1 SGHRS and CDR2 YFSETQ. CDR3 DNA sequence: TGCGCCAGCAGCTTGCCTAGGGGCGTCACAGATACGCAGTATTTT. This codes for CASSLPRGVTDTQYF.

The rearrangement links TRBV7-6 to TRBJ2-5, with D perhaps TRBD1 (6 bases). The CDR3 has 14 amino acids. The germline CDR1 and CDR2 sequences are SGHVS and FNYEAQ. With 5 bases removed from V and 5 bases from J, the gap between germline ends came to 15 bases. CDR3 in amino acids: CASSPRQGLETQYF. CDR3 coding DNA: TGTGCCAGCAGCCCCCGGCAGGGGTTGGAGACCCAGTACTTC. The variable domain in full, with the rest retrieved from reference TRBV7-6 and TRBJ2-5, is GAGVSQSPRYKVTKRGQDVALRCDPISGHVSLYWYRQALGQGPEFLTYFNYEAQQDKSGLPNDRFSAERPEGSISTLTIQRTEQRDSAMYRCASSPRQGLETQYFGPGTRLLVL.

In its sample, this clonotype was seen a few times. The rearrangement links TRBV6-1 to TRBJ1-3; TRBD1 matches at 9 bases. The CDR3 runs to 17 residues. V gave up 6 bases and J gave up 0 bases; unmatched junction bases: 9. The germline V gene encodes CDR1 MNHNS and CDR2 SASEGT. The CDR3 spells CASRAWTGDSSGNTIYF. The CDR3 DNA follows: TGTGCCAGCAGAGCGTGGACAGGGGATAGCTCTGGAAACACCATATATTTT.

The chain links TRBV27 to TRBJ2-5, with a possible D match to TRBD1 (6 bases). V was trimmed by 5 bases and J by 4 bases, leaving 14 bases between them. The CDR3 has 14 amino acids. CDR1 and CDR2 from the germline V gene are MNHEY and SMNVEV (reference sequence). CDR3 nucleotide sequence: TGTGCCAGCAGTAGCAGGGGAAGAGGAGAGACCCAGTACTTC. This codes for CASSSRGRGETQYF.

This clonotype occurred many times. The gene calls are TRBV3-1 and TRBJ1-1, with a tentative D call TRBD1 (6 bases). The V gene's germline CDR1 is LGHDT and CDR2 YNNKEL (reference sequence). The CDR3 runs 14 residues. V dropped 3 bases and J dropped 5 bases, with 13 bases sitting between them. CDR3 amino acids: CASSHLQGNTEAFF. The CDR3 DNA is TGTGCCAGCAGCCATTTACAGGGAAATACTGAAGCTTTCTTT.

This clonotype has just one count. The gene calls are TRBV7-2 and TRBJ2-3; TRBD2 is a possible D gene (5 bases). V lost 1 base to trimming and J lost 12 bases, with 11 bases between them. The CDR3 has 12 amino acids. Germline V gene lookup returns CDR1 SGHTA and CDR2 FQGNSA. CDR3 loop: CASSLGASSQYF. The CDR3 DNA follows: TGTGCCAGCAGCTTAGGGGCTAGCAGCCAGTATTTT.

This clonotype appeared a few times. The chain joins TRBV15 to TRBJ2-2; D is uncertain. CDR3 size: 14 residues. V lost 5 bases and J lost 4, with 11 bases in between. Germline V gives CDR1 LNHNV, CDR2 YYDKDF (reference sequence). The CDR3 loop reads CATSPRSSTGELFF. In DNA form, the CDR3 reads TGTGCCACCAGCCCCCGATCGAGCACCGGGGAGCTGTTTTTT.

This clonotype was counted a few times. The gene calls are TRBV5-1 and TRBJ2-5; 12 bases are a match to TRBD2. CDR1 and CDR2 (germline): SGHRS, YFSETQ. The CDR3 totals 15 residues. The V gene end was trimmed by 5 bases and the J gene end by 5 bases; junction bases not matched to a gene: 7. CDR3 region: CASSPSGGAEETQYF. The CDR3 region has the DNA TGCGCCAGCAGTCCTAGCGGGGGGGCCGAGGAGACCCAGTACTTC.

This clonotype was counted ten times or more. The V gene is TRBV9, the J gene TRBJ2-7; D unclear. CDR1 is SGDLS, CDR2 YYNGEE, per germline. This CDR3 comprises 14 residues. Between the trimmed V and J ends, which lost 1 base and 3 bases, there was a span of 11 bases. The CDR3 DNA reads TGTGCCAGCAGCGTAAGTGAGGCACTCTACGAGCAGTACTTC. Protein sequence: CASSVSEALYEQYF.

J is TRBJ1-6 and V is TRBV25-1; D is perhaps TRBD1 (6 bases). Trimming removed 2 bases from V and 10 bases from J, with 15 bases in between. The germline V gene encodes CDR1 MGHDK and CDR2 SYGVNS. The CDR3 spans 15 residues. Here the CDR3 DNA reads TGTGCCAGCAGTGAACTATCGACAGGCAAGTCACCCCTCCACTTT. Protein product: CASSELSTGKSPLHF.

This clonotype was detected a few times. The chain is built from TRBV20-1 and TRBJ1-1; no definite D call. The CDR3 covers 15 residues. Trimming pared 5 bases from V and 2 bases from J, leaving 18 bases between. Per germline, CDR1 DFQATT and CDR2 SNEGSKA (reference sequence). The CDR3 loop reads CSADETRAKNTEAFF. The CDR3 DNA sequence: TGCAGTGCTGACGAAACGAGAGCGAAAAACACTGAAGCTTTCTTT.

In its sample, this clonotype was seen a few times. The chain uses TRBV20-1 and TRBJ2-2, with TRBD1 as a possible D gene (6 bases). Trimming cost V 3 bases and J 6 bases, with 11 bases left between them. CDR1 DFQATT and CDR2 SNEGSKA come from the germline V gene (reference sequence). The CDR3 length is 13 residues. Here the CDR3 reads CSASRGMAGELFF. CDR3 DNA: TGCAGTGCTAGTAGGGGGATGGCCGGGGAGCTGTTTTTT.

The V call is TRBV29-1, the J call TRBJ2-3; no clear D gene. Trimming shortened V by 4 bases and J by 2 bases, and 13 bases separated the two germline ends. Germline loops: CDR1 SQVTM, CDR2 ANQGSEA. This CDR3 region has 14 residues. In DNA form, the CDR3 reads TGCAGCGTTGTTGGTTCGCTGGTCACAGATACGCAGTATTTT. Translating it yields CSVVGSLVTDTQYF.

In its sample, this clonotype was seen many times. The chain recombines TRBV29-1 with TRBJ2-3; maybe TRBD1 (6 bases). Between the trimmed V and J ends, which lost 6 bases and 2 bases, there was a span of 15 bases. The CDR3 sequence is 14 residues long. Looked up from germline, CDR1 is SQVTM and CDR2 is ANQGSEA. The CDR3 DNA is TGCAGCGTCCTGAGGGGGTCAAACACAGATACGCAGTATTTT. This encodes CSVLRGSNTDTQYF.

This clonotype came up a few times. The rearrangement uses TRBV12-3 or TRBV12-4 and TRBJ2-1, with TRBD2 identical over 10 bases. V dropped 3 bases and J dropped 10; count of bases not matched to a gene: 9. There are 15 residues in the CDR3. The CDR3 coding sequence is TGTGCCAGCAGTTTCTCTTCTAGCGGGGGTCGGGAGCAGTTCTTC. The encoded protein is CASSFSSSGGREQFF.